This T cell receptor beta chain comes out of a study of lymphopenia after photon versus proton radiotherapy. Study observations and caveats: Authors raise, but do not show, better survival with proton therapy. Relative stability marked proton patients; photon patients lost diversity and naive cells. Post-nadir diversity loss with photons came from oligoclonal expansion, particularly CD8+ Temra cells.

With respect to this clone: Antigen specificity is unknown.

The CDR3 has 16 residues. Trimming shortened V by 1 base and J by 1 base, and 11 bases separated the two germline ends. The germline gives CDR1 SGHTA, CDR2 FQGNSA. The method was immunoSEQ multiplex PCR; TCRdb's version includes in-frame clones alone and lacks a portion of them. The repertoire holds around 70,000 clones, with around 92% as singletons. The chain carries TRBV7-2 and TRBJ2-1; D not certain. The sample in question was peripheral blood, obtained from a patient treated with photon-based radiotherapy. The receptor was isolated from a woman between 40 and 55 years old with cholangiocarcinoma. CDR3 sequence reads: CASSLGRLRSYNEQFF. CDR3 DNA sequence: TGTGCCAGCAGCTTAGGGCGGCTTAGGTCCTACAATGAGCAGTTCTTC. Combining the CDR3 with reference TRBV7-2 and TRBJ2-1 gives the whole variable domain GAGVSQSPSNKVTEKGKDVELRCDPISGHTALYWYRQSLGQGLEFLIYFQGNSAPDKSGLPSDRFSAERTGGSVSTLTIQRTQQEDSAVYLCASSLGRLRSYNEQFFGPGTRLTVL.